This is a list of T cell receptor beta chains from one sample in a study of CD8+CD57+ T cells in acquired aplastic anemia. One entry per CDR3 protein, called by TCRdb with MiXCR from the reads. The repertoire holds some 140,000 distinct CDR3 sequences, with about 52% as singletons. Sequences were obtained from sorted CD4+, CD8+, or CD8+CD57+ T cells (not recorded which) from PBMCs. Source of these receptors: a human donor with aplastic anemia. CDR3s include the opening cysteine and the closing phenylalanine or tryptophan. A D gene is named only where the DNA matches it firmly. A clone size is listed for some rows: how often the clone was seen (once, few, many), or a class if it is expanded.

d_call	v_call	j_call	clone_size	cdr3_aa	cdr3_nt
.	TRBV4-1	TRBJ2-7	once	CASSPMTGEQYF	TGCGCCAGCAGCCCTATGACGGGGGAGCAGTACTTC
TRBD2	TRBV10-3	TRBJ2-3	.	CASSGGTSGGLDTQYF	TGTGCCAGCAGTGGGGGGACTAGCGGGGGGTTGGATACGCAGTATTTT
.	TRBV7-8	TRBJ1-6	few	CASSSGGSGWNSPLHF	TGTGCCAGCAGCTCCGGCGGATCGGGGTGGAATTCACCCCTCCACTTT
TRBD1	TRBV11-3	TRBJ1-2	few	CASSFDRDNGYTF	TGTGCCAGCAGCTTCGACAGGGATAATGGCTACACCTTC
.	TRBV5-6	TRBJ2-7	many	CASSSAGLSYEQYF	TGTGCCAGCAGCTCGGCGGGACTCTCCTACGAGCAGTACTTC
TRBD1	TRBV19	TRBJ2-7	.	CASTQGTGSYEQYF	TGTGCCAGTACCCAAGGGACAGGGTCCTACGAGCAGTACTTC
TRBD2	TRBV20-1	TRBJ2-7	many	CSARDLGIAGTHEQYF	TGCAGTGCTAGAGATCTCGGAATAGCGGGGACCCACGAGCAGTACTTC
.	TRBV7-9	TRBJ2-7	.	CASSRRVSPYEQYF	TGTGCCAGCAGCCGGCGGGTCAGTCCCTATGAGCAGTACTTC
.	TRBV6-4	TRBJ2-6	.	CASGDSDSSGANVLTF	TGTGCCAGCGGTGACTCGGACAGCTCTGGGGCCAACGTCCTGACTTTC
.	TRBV29-1	TRBJ2-7	.	CSVLGSYEQYF	TGCAGCGTTTTGGGCAGCTACGAGCAGTACTTC
TRBD2	TRBV7-2	TRBJ2-3	.	CASSLASGGASSTDTQYF	TGTGCCAGCAGCTTAGCTAGCGGGGGAGCTTCTAGCACAGATACGCAGTATTTT
TRBD1	TRBV5-6	TRBJ1-4	many	CASSPGTGYEKLFF	TGTGCCAGCAGCCCCGGGACAGGGTACGAAAAACTGTTTTTT
.	TRBV2	TRBJ2-7	.	CASVPSSSYEQYF	TGTGCCAGCGTCCCTAGCAGCTCCTACGAGCAGTACTTC
.	TRBV6-1	TRBJ1-1	many	CASSEVAVAEAFF	TGTGCCAGCAGTGAAGTGGCAGTAGCTGAAGCTTTCTTT
.	TRBV2	TRBJ2-3	.	CASPTSSEQYF	TGTGCCAGCCCCACTAGTAGTGAGCAGTATTTT
TRBD2	TRBV9	TRBJ2-7	.	CASSDQLAGGPGNEQYF	TGTGCCAGCAGCGACCAACTAGCGGGGGGGCCTGGTAACGAGCAGTACTTC
.	TRBV5-5	TRBJ1-1	.	CASSEQGGETEAFF	TGTGCCAGCAGCGAGCAGGGAGGGGAGACTGAAGCTTTCTTC
.	TRBV7-9	TRBJ2-5	many	CASSLKVQETQYF	TGTGCCAGCAGCTTGAAGGTCCAAGAGACCCAGTACTTC
TRBD1	TRBV20-1	TRBJ1-6	many	CSARDRVSYNSPLHF	TGCAGTGCTCGGGACAGGGTCTCCTATAATTCACCCCTCCACTTT
TRBD1	TRBV7-6	TRBJ1-1	many	CASSLRDVGQEAFF	TGTGCCAGCAGCTTAAGGGATGTGGGACAGGAAGCTTTCTTT
TRBD2	TRBV12-5	TRBJ2-3	.	CASGLTLTGTSVNLDTQYF	TGTGCTAGTGGTTTGACCTTGACCGGGACTAGCGTTAACTTAGATACGCAGTATTTT
.	TRBV12-3/TRBV12-4	TRBJ2-4	.	CASSSTGDVTKNIQYF	TGTGCCAGCAGTTCGACAGGAGATGTAACCAAAAACATTCAGTACTTC
.	TRBV20-1	TRBJ1-1	.	CSADLIQVNTEAFF	TGCAGTGCCGATCTTATACAGGTAAACACTGAAGCTTTCTTT
TRBD1	TRBV7-9	TRBJ2-1	.	CASSLGQGSYNEQFF	TGTGCCAGCAGCTTAGGACAGGGGTCCTACAATGAGCAGTTCTTC
.	TRBV7-2	TRBJ2-1	few	CASSSSGTPRDINEQFF	TGTGCCAGCAGCTCCTCCGGGACCCCCCGGGATATAAATGAGCAGTTCTTC
TRBD1	TRBV7-6	TRBJ1-6	many	CASSLEGTGNNSPLHF	TGTGCCAGCAGCTTAGAGGGGACAGGGAATAATTCACCCCTCCACTTT
TRBD1	TRBV9	TRBJ2-1	.	CASSPRRGTGAYNEQFF	TGTGCCAGCAGCCCCCGCCGGGGGACAGGGGCCTACAATGAGCAGTTCTTC
TRBD2	TRBV7-2	TRBJ2-7	.	CASSSQTSGGAEQYF	TGTGCCAGCAGCTCCCAGACTAGCGGGGGGGCCGAGCAGTACTTC
.	TRBV15	TRBJ2-1	.	CATSRDPGQKEQFF	TGTGCCACCAGCAGAGATCCGGGGCAGAAAGAGCAGTTCTTC
TRBD2	TRBV9	TRBJ2-5	.	CASSPHGTSGGGETQYF	TGTGCCAGCAGCCCCCACGGGACTAGCGGAGGGGGGGAGACCCAGTACTTC
.	TRBV6-2/TRBV6-3	TRBJ1-5	few	CASSYGAESQPQHF	TGTGCCAGCAGTTACGGGGCGGAGAGTCAGCCCCAGCATTTT
.	TRBV7-8	TRBJ2-5	few	CASSLMRGETQYF	TGTGCCAGCAGCTTAATGCGGGGAGAGACCCAGTACTTC
.	TRBV29-1	TRBJ1-2	.	CSAVRENGYTF	TGCAGCGCGGTTCGGGAGAATGGTTACACCTTC
.	TRBV2	TRBJ2-7	.	CASSAPFRRNTRSSYEQYF	TGTGCCAGCAGTGCTCCCTTCCGACGAAATACAAGGAGCTCCTACGAGCAGTACTTC
.	TRBV10-3	TRBJ2-7	.	CAISFDGNYEQYF	TGTGCCATCAGCTTCGACGGAAATTACGAGCAGTACTTC
.	TRBV10-3	TRBJ2-5	.	CAISESGSGETQYF	TGTGCCATCAGTGAGTCCGGATCAGGAGAGACCCAGTACTTC
.	TRBV29-1	TRBJ2-1	.	CSVQRQVGEQFF	TGCAGCGTTCAGCGTCAGGTTGGTGAGCAGTTCTTC
.	TRBV6-1	TRBJ2-7	many	CASSEGGGFEQYF	TGTGCCAGCAGTGAAGGCGGAGGGTTCGAGCAGTACTTC
.	TRBV5-8	TRBJ1-1	many	CASSLARRSTEAFF	TGTGCCAGCAGCTTGGCCAGAAGGAGCACTGAAGCTTTCTTT
.	TRBV19	TRBJ2-6	.	CASSRGLSGANVLTF	TGTGCCAGTAGCCGAGGACTATCTGGGGCCAACGTCCTGACTTTC
TRBD2	TRBV7-8	TRBJ2-7	.	CASSTSGRAYEQYF	TGTGCCAGCAGCACTAGCGGGAGGGCCTACGAGCAGTACTTC
.	TRBV6-2/TRBV6-3	TRBJ1-2	many	CASSYSKDIGYGYTF	TGTGCCAGCAGTTACTCGAAGGACATCGGATATGGCTACACCTTC